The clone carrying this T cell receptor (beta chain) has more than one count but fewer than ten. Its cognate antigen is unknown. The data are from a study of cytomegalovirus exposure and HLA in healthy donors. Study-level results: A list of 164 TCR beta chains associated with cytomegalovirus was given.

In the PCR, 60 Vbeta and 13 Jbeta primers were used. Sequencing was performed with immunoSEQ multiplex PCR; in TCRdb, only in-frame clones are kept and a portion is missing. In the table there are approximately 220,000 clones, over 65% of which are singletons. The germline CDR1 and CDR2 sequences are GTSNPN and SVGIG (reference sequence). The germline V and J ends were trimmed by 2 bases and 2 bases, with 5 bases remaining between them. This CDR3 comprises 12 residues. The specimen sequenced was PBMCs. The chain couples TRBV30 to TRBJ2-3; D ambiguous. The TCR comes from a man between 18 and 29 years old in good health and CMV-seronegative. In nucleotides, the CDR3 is TGTGCCTGGAGTACAGTCACAGATACGCAGTATTTT. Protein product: CAWSTVTDTQYF.